This T cell receptor (beta chain) was captured in a study of blood T cell repertoires in COVID-19. J gave up 7 bases and V 5 bases, and 7 bases lay outside the gene matches. CDR1 is SEHNR, CDR2 FQNEAQ, per germline (reference sequence). The CDR3 has 14 residues. Within 2 weeks before study entry, exposed participants met a COVID-19 case. Under the authors' procedure: Using reference gene primer amplification, nucleated cell counts were estimated. The assay was immunoSEQ multiplex PCR, and TCRdb's table has in-frame clones only and misses some. The V and J calls and the clone size are those of that table, but D and trimming were determined from the DNA. Of roughly 150,000 clones listed, approximately 90% are singletons.

The TCR comes from a woman aged 40 to 50 who had been exposed to COVID-19. Material for sequencing was PBMCs or T cells enriched from blood (not recorded which). The chain uses TRBV7-9 and TRBJ1-4; 7 bases align to TRBD1. In DNA, the CDR3 is TGTGCCAGCAGCCCCACAGGGGAGAGTGAAAAACTGTTTTTT. Its protein is CASSPTGESEKLFF.